The clone carrying this TCR beta chain was seen a handful of times. What it binds is not known. Germline values: CDR1 KGHDR, CDR2 SFDVKD. The CDR3 totals 15 residues. The V and J ends lost 2 bases and 7 bases, in that order; junction bases with no gene match: 6. This specimen comes from a study of identical twins. Findings and limits, study-wide: It was possible that invariant MAIT and iNKT cells partly confounded the zero-insertion analyses. For monozygotic twins, models underestimated out-of-frame TCR alpha sharing. Insertions were fewer in abundant cord blood beta clonotypes, whereas memory repertoires showed none of this pattern.

Template switching, a step in the protocol, added a universal primer site, and cDNA carried unique molecular identifiers. One entry per CDR3 protein, called by TCRdb with MiXCR from the 5' RACE reads. Of about 530,000 distinct CDR3 sequences in the sample, 12% to 15% were seen once. These data also formed part of another study, on yellow fever vaccine responses in identical twins.

The sequenced material came from CD4+ T cells sorted from blood. The chain joins TRBV24-1 to TRBJ1-2; TRBD1 matches at 10 bases. The TCR was taken from a woman younger than 35 in good health. The CDR3 is CATSDSIGQGVGYTF. The CDR3 nucleotides read TGTGCCACCAGTGATTCCATTGGACAGGGGGTTGGCTACACCTTC.